The clone carrying this T cell receptor (beta chain) has more than one count but fewer than ten. TCRdb processed the 5' RACE reads anew with MiXCR; each CDR3 protein has one entry. The repertoire holds 450,000 to 650,000 distinct CDR3 sequences, with approximately 13% as singletons. These data belong to a study of T cells after yellow fever vaccination. CDR1 and CDR2 from the germline V gene are MDHEN and SYDVKM. V lost 1 base and J lost 0; bases outside the gene matches: 8. The CDR3 is 17 amino acids. The chain recombines TRBV28 with TRBJ2-7, with TRBD2 matching over 8 bases. The sequence was collected from a man aged 30 to 39 who received the YFV17D yellow fever vaccine. Sequenced here: PBMCs, sampled on the day of the yellow fever booster vaccination. DNA of the CDR3: TGTGCCAGCAGTTTATATCGCGGGAGGTATACCTCCTACGAGCAGTACTTC. This encodes CASSLYRGRYTSYEQYF.